The rows below give T cell receptor beta chains drawn from one sample of a study of control samples from healthy donors and cancer patients. TCRdb's table, derived via immunoSEQ multiplex PCR, lists solely in-frame clones and lacks some. The table shows tens of thousands of clones, with around 90% occurring only once. The sample was PBMCs. Every receptor here comes from a man aged 35-49 years with colorectal cancer. The CDR3 runs from the conserved cysteine through the conserved F or W. The order of the fields is clone size, CDR3 length, V gene, J gene, D gene, CDR3 DNA, CDR3 protein. D genes are given only for firm matches. Clone size is given for some rows only: seen once, a few or many times, or a class if the clone is expanded.

-	11	TRBV20-1	TRBJ2-1	-	TGCAGTGCTCGACAGTACAATGAGCAGTTCTTC	CSARQYNEQFF
-	15	TRBV5-1	TRBJ2-5	TRBD2	TGCGCCAGCAGCATCCGACTAGCCAGGACCGAGACCCAGTACTTC	CASSIRLARTETQYF
-	14	TRBV11-3	TRBJ2-1	-	TGTGCCAGCAGCCCTACTGCATTTTACAATGAGCAGTTCTTC	CASSPTAFYNEQFF
-	16	TRBV9	TRBJ1-2	TRBD1	TGTGCCAGCAGCGATCTTTCGGGACAGGGACATCTTGGCTACACCTTC	CASSDLSGQGHLGYTF
-	14	TRBV4-3	TRBJ2-7	-	TGCGCCAGCAGCTCCGGGACGGGGCCCTACGAGCAGTACTTC	CASSSGTGPYEQYF
-	17	TRBV3-1/TRBV3-2	TRBJ2-2	-	TGTGCCAGCAGCCACCCGACCACACTACCTAACACCGGGGAGCTGTTTTTT	CASSHPTTLPNTGELFF
-	17	TRBV25-1	TRBJ2-1	TRBD2	TGTGCCAGCAGTGAACCCCGACTAGCGGGAGGTAGGAATGAGCAGTTCTTC	CASSEPRLAGGRNEQFF
-	12	TRBV30	TRBJ2-7	TRBD1	TGTGCCTGGAGGGACAGGGGGTACGAGCAGTACTTC	CAWRDRGYEQYF
-	15	TRBV7-9	TRBJ2-2	-	TGTGCCAGCAGCTTAGTTATTGGGGGCACCGGGGAGCTGTTTTTT	CASSLVIGGTGELFF
-	15	TRBV3-1/TRBV3-2	TRBJ2-5	-	TGTGCCAGCAGCCAACCGCCCCAGGGAATTGAGACCCAGTACTTC	CASSQPPQGIETQYF
once	17	TRBV5-8	TRBJ2-1	-	TGTGCCAGCAGTTTGACCCGTAAATGGAGGGTGGCTAGTGAGCAGTTCTTC	CASSLTRKWRVASEQFF
-	15	TRBV19	TRBJ2-2	TRBD1	TGTGCCAGTAGTACCGGGACAGTAGGCACCGGGGAGCTGTTTTTT	CASSTGTVGTGELFF
-	17	TRBV4-1	TRBJ2-1	TRBD2	TGCGCCAGCAGCCAAGATGGGGGACTAGCGAACTACAATGAGCAGTTCTTC	CASSQDGGLANYNEQFF
once	14	TRBV10-3	TRBJ2-5	-	TGTGCCATCAGCCCCCTGGGTGGGGGGGAGACCCAGTACTTC	CAISPLGGGETQYF
-	15	TRBV6-5	TRBJ1-5	-	TGTGCCAGCAGCCTCAGGGATGCGGGCAATCAGCCCCAGCATTTT	CASSLRDAGNQPQHF
-	15	TRBV18	TRBJ2-7	-	TGTGCCAGCTCACCACCTAACCGGGACTCCTACGAGCAGTACTTC	CASSPPNRDSYEQYF
-	12	TRBV7-8	TRBJ2-3	-	TGTGCCAGCACCCACCCCACAGATACGCAGTATTTT	CASTHPTDTQYF
-	17	TRBV18	TRBJ2-2	-	TGTGCCAGCTCACCATTCACGGGGAGTTGGGGAACCGGGGAGCTGTTTTTT	CASSPFTGSWGTGELFF
-	13	TRBV6-5	TRBJ1-2	-	TGTGCCAGCAGTTCCACAGGGAACTATGGCTACACCTTC	CASSSTGNYGYTF
-	12	TRBV6-5	TRBJ1-5	-	TGTGCCAGCTGGGCTTCCAATCAGCCCCAGCATTTT	CASWASNQPQHF
-	21	TRBV7-8	TRBJ1-3	TRBD1	TGTGCCAGCAGCAATAAGGGGGGGAGACAGGGAGTTGGAGGCTCTGGAAACACCATATATTTT	CASSNKGGRQGVGGSGNTIYF
once	14	TRBV5-1	TRBJ2-7	-	TGCGCCAGCAGCTTGGAAGCACATTCCTACGAGCAGTACTTC	CASSLEAHSYEQYF
-	15	TRBV3-1/TRBV3-2	TRBJ2-7	TRBD2	TGTGCCAGCAGCCTGCTCGAGCGGGGGCCCTACGAGCAGTACTTC	CASSLLERGPYEQYF
few	13	TRBV12-3/TRBV12-4	TRBJ1-2	-	TGTGCCAGCACCGCTCGAACCCCCATGGGCTACACCTTC	CASTARTPMGYTF
-	16	TRBV14	TRBJ2-5	-	TGTGCCAGCAGCCAAGACCCTTTTGGGAGCCCAGAGACCCAGTACTTC	CASSQDPFGSPETQYF
-	15	TRBV6-5	TRBJ2-1	-	TGTGCCAGCAGTTACGACTTCTCTCGGGTTAATGAGCAGTTCTTC	CASSYDFSRVNEQFF
-	17	TRBV7-9	TRBJ2-7	TRBD2	TGTGCCAGCAGCCCGCCGGGACTAGCGGACCTTTCCTACGAGCAGTACTTC	CASSPPGLADLSYEQYF
-	15	TRBV5-1	TRBJ2-7	TRBD2	TGCGCCAGCAGGTACGGGACTAGCGAGACCTACGAGCAGTACTTC	CASRYGTSETYEQYF
once	16	TRBV7-8	TRBJ2-7	-	TGTGCCAGCAGCCCGACAAAGGCAGGGAATTCCTACGAGCAGTACTTC	CASSPTKAGNSYEQYF
-	12	TRBV14	TRBJ2-7	-	TGTGCCAGCAGCCAAGAATCCTACGAGCAGTACTTC	CASSQESYEQYF
-	15	TRBV5-1	TRBJ1-4	-	TGCGCCAGCAGCTTGGGGGGGCTGAAGGGTGAAAAACTGTTTTTT	CASSLGGLKGEKLFF
-	14	TRBV12-5	TRBJ2-1	TRBD1	TGTGCTAGTGGTTTGGGACAGGGCATAAATGAGCAGTTCTTC	CASGLGQGINEQFF
-	16	TRBV3-1/TRBV3-2	TRBJ2-3	-	TGTGCCAGCAGCCAGGGGCGAACGCAGGGGACAGATACGCAGTATTTT	CASSQGRTQGTDTQYF
-	16	TRBV27	TRBJ2-5	TRBD2	TGTGCCAGCAGTTCTGGACTAGCGCTTACTCAAGAGACCCAGTACTTC	CASSSGLALTQETQYF
-	14	TRBV10-3	TRBJ2-1	-	TGTGCCATCAGTGACCGTGACTACTACAATGAGCAGTTCTTC	CAISDRDYYNEQFF
-	17	TRBV10-3	TRBJ1-3	-	TGTGCCATCAGTGCAGGCTCCGGGGCCCACTCTGGAAACACCATATATTTT	CAISAGSGAHSGNTIYF
-	18	TRBV6-1	TRBJ2-3	TRBD2	TGTGCCAGCAGTGTATCCGGGACTAGCGGGAGGAGCACAGATACGCAGTATTTT	CASSVSGTSGRSTDTQYF
-	13	TRBV5-1	TRBJ2-7	-	TGCGCCAGCAGCCACCGTTGGCCCAACGAGCAGTACTTC	CASSHRWPNEQYF
-	16	TRBV4-1	TRBJ1-2	TRBD1	TGCGCCAGCAGCCAAGATCAGGGGACAGGCTTTTATGGCTACACCTTC	CASSQDQGTGFYGYTF
-	14	TRBV2	TRBJ2-6	-	TGTGCCAGCAGTGGGGGGACTGGGGCCAACGTCCTGACTTTC	CASSGGTGANVLTF
once	14	TRBV7-8	TRBJ2-7	TRBD1	TGTGCCAGCAGCTTAGGACAGGGGTTCTACGAGCAGTACTTC	CASSLGQGFYEQYF